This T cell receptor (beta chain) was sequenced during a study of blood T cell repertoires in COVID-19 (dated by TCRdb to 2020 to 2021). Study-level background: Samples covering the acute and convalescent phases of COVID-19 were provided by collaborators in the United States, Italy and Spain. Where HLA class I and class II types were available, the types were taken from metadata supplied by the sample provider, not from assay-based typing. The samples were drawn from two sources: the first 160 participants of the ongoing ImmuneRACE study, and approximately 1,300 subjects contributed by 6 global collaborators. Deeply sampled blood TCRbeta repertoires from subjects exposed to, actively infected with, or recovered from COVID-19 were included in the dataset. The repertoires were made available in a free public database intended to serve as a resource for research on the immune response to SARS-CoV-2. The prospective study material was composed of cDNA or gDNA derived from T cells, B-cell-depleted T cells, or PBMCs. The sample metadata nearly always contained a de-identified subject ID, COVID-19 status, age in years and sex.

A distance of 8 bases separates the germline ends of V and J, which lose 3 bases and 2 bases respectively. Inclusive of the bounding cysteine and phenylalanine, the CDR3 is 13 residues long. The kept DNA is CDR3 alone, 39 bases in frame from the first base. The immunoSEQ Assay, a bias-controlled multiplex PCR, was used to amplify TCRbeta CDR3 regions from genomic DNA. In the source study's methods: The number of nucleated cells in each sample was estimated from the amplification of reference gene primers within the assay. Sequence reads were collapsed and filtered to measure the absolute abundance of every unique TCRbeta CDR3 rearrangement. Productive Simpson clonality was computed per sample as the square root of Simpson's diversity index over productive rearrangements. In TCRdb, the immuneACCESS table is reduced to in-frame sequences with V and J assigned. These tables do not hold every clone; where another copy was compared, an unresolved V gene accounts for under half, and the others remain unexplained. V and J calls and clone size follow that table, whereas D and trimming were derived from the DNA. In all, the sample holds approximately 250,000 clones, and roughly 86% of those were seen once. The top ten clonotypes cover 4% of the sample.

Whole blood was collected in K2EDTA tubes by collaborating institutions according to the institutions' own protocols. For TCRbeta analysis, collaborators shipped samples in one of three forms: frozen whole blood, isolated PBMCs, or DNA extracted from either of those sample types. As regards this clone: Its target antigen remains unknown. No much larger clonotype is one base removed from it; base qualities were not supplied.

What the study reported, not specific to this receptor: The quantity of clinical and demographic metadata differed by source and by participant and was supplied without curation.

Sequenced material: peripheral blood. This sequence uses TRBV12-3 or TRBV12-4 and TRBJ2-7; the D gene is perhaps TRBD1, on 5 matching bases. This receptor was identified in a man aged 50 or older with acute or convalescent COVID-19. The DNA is TGTGCCAGCAGTTTTGGACATCCCTACGAGCAGTACTTC. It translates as CASSFGHPYEQYF.